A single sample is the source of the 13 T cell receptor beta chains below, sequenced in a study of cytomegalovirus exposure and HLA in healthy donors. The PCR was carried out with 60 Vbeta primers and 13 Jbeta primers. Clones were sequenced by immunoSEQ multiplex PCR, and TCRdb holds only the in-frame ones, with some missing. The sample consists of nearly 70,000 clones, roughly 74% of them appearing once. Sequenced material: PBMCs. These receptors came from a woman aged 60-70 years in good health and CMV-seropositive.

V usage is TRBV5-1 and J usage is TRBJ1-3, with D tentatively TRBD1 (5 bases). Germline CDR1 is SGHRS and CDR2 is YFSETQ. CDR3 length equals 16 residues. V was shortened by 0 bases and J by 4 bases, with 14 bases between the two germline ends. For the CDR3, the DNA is TGCGCCAGCAGCTTGGCGGTAGGGGCCATAGGAAACACCATATATTTT. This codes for CASSLAVGAIGNTIYF.

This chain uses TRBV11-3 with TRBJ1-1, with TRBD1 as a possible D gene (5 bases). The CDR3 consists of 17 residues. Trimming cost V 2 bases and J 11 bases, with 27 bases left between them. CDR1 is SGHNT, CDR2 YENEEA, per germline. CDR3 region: CASSLRKLGAGPIGAFF. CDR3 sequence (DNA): TGTGCCAGCAGCTTACGTAAATTAGGGGCCGGGCCCATTGGGGCTTTCTTT.

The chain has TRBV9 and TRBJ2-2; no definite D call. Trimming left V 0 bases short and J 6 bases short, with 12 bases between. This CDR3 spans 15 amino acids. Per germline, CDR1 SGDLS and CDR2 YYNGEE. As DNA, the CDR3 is TGTGCCAGCAGCGTAGACCCAGGAACGTCCGGGGAGCTGTTTTTT. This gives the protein CASSVDPGTSGELFF.

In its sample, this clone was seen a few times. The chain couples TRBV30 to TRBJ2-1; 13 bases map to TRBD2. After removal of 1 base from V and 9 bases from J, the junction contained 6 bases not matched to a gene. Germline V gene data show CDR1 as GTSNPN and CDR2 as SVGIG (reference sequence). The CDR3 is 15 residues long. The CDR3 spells CAWSGKGLAGFEQFF. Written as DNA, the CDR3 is TGTGCCTGGAGTGGAAAGGGACTAGCGGGATTTGAGCAGTTCTTC.

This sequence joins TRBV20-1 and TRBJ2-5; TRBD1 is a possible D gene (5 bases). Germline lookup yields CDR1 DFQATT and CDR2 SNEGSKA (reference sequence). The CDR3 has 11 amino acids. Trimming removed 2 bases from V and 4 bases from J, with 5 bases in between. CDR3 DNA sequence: TGCAGTGCTAGACAGGGAGAGACCCAGTACTTC. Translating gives CSARQGETQYF.

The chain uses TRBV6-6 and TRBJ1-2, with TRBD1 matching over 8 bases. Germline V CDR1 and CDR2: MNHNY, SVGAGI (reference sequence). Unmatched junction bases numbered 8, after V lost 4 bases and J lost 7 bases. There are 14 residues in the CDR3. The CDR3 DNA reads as TGTGCCAGCAGTTCCGACAGGGGAGGAGGTGGCTACACCTTC. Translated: CASSSDRGGGGYTF.

CDR3 DNA: TGCGCCAGCAGCTTGGTCCAGGCGGGCGGATATGGCTACACCTTC. It yields the protein CASSLVQAGGYGYTF. The chain links TRBV5-1 to TRBJ1-2; the D is unclear. The germline V and J ends were trimmed by 0 bases and 5 bases, with 14 bases remaining between them. The V gene's germline CDR1 is SGHRS and CDR2 YFSETQ. This CDR3 spans 15 amino acids.

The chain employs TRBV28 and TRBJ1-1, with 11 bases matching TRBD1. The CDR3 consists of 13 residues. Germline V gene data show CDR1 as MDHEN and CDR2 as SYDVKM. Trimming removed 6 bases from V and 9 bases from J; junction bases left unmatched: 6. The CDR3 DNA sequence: TGTGCCAGCAGGCAAGGACAGGGGGCAAAAGCTTTCTTT. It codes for CASRQGQGAKAFF. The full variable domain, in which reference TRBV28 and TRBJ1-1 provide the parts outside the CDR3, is DVKVTQSSRYLVKRTGEKVFLECVQDMDHENMFWYRQDPGLGLRLIYFSYDVKMKEKGDIPEGYSVSREKKERFSLILESASTNQTSMYLCASRQGQGAKAFFGQGTRLTVV.

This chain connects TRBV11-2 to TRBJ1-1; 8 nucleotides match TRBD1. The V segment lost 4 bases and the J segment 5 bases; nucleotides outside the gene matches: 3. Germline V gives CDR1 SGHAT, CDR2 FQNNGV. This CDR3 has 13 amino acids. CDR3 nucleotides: TGTGCCAGCAGCTCGGACAGGGAAACTGAAGCTTTCTTT. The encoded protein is CASSSDRETEAFF.

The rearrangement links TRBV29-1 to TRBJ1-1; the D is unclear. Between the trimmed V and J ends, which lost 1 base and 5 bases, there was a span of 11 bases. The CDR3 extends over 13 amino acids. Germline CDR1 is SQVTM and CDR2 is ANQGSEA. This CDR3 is CSVEGPGLTEAFF. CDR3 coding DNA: TGCAGCGTTGAAGGGCCGGGTTTAACTGAAGCTTTCTTT.

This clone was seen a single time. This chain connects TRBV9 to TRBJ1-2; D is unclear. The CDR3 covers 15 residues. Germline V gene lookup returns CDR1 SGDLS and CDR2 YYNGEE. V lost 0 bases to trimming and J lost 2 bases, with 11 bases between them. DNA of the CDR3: TGTGCCAGCAGCGTAGATTGGCGGATGAACTATGGCTACACCTTC. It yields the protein CASSVDWRMNYGYTF.

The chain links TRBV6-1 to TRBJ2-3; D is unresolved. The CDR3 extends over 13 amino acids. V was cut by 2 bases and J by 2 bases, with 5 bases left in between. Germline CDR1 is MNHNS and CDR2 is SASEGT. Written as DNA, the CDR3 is TGTGCCAGCAGTGAACAGAACACAGATACGCAGTATTTT. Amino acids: CASSEQNTDTQYF.

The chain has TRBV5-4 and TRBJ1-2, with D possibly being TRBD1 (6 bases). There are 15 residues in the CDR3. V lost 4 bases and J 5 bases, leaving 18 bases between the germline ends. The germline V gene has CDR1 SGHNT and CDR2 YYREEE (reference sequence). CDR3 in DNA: TGTGCCAGCAGCCGAACTAATACAGGGATTTATGGCTACACCTTC. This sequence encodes CASSRTNTGIYGYTF.